What follows is one T cell receptor beta chain and its context. Its antigen is as yet unknown. The germline V and J ends were trimmed by 4 bases and 4 bases, with 12 bases remaining between them. The germline gives CDR1 SGHRS, CDR2 YFSETQ. The length of the CDR3 is 14 residues. Following culture for more than 9 days, CD4+ T cells were isolated. Participants each got two BNT162b2 or mRNA-1273 vaccine doses. The data are from a study of vaccination effects on CD4 cells after COVID-19. Here immunoSEQ multiplex PCR was the method, and the copy in TCRdb shows in-frame clones only, minus some. Of tens of thousands of clones in the sample, roughly 80% were seen once.

This TCR was recovered from a human donor who received a COVID-19 vaccine. The source material was CD4+ T cells from PBMCs cultured without peptide, sampled after COVID-19 vaccination. The chain carries TRBV5-1 and TRBJ2-1; D is possibly TRBD1 (6 bases). As DNA, the CDR3 is TGCGCCAGCAGCCCCATGGGGGCGTACAATGAGCAGTTCTTC. Translating it yields CASSPMGAYNEQFF.